Below, one TCR beta chain is given with its context. This record belongs to a study of T cell changes during pregnancy in multiple sclerosis. Germline V gene sequence: CDR1 SGHDT, CDR2 YYEEEE. The CDR3 extends over 16 amino acids. The V end lost 4 bases, the J end lost 3 bases, and 19 bases lay between the germline ends. Repertoires were generated with immunoSEQ multiplex PCR, while TCRdb's copy carries only in-frame clones and drops some. The sample has approximately 100,000 clones; just under 95% are singletons. The V gene is TRBV5-6, the J gene TRBJ2-5; D is possibly TRBD1 (6 bases). This specimen consisted of peripheral blood, obtained after pregnancy. The receptor's source is a female donor with multiple sclerosis, enrolled in a pregnancy study. As DNA, the CDR3 is TGTGCCAGCAGCCGAGGGGCCAGGGGATGGGAAGAGACCCAGTACTTC. It yields the protein CASSRGARGWEETQYF.